The TCR beta chain under discussion was sequenced for a study of T cell changes during pregnancy in multiple sclerosis. V gave up 5 bases and J gave up 4 bases; unmatched junction bases: 11. Germline V CDR1 and CDR2: SEHNR, FQNEAQ (reference sequence). The length of the CDR3 is 16 residues. Generated by immunoSEQ multiplex PCR, the TCRdb table keeps only in-frame clones and is missing some. The data show about 67,000 clones, approximately 90% seen once. V is TRBV7-9 and J is TRBJ2-7; 10 bases align to TRBD2. Material: peripheral blood, obtained in the second trimester of pregnancy. The clonotype comes from a female donor with multiple sclerosis, enrolled in a pregnancy study. CDR3: CASSPPGTSVMYEQYF. The CDR3 DNA sequence: TGTGCCAGCAGCCCTCCCGGGACTAGCGTCATGTACGAGCAGTACTTC.